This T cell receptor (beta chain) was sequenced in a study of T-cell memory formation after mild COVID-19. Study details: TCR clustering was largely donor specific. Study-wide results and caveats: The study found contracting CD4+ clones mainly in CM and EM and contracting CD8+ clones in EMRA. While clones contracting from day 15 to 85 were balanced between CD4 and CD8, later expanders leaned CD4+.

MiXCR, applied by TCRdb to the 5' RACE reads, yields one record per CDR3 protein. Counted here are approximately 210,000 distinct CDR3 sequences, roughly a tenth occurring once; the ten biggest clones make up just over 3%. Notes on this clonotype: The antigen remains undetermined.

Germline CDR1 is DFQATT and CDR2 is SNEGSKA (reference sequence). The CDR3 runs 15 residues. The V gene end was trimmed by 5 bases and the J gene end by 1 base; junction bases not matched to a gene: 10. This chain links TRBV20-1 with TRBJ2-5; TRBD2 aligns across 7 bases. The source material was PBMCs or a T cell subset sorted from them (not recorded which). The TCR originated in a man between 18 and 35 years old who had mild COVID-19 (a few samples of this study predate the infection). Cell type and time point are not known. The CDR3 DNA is TGCAGTGCTGGGCGGCGGGGGACTGCCCAAGAGACCCAGTACTTC. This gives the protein CSAGRRGTAQETQYF.